The 23 T cell receptor beta chains below were found in one sample sequenced in a study of radiotherapy plus CTLA-4 blockade in lung cancer (dated by TCRdb to the late 2010s). Libraries were made using the immunoSEQ multiplex PCR assay. TCRdb obtained this table from immuneACCESS and retained in-frame rearrangements with V and J assigned. These tables miss some clones; where compared with another copy, unresolved V genes account for less than half of the shortfall, and the remainder is unexplained. Here the sample has 55,000 to 70,000 clones; less than 80% occur a single time. Jointly, the top ten make up around 17% of the sample. Specimen: peripheral blood, collected from a patient treated with radiotherapy plus ipilimumab. These receptors all come from a human donor with non-small cell lung cancer who had a complete response to radiotherapy plus ipilimumab.

This clone was recorded a few times. This chain uses TRBV7-6 with TRBJ2-7; TRBD1 aligns across 9 bases. In germline, CDR1 is SGHVS, CDR2 FNYEAQ. With V trimmed by 5 bases and J by 6 bases, 8 bases remained unmatched. The CDR3 sequence is 14 residues long. CDR3 DNA sequence: TGTGCCAGCAGCGCCGGGACAGGGCGAGGCGAGCAGTACTTC. Its protein product is CASSAGTGRGEQYF.

J is TRBJ2-4 and V is TRBV5-1; a possible D gene is TRBD2 (6 bases). The CDR3 spans 15 residues. Germline CDR1 SGHRS, CDR2 YFSETQ. V was shortened by 3 bases and J by 11 bases, with 21 bases between the two germline ends. CDR3: CASSSGLAWGLLQYF. For the CDR3, the DNA is TGCGCCAGCAGCTCGGGACTCGCCTGGGGACTTCTTCAGTACTTC.

The V and J genes are TRBV7-6 and TRBJ1-1, with D hard to call. Trimming shortened V by 4 bases and J by 1 base, and 7 bases separated the two germline ends. CDR3 length equals 13 residues. In germline, CDR1 is SGHVS, CDR2 FNYEAQ. The CDR3 protein is CASSSGPNTEAFF. The CDR3 nucleotides read TGTGCCAGCAGCTCAGGCCCGAACACTGAAGCTTTCTTT. Full variable domain (outside the CDR3, taken from reference TRBV7-6 and TRBJ1-1): GAGVSQSPRYKVTKRGQDVALRCDPISGHVSLYWYRQALGQGPEFLTYFNYEAQQDKSGLPNDRFSAERPEGSISTLTIQRTEQRDSAMYRCASSSGPNTEAFFGQGTRLTVV.

The CDR3 loop is CASARRYGYTF. The CDR3 region has the DNA TGTGCCAGCGCCAGGCGCTATGGCTACACCTTC. The chain joins TRBV5-8 to TRBJ1-2; D ambiguous. This CDR3 comprises 11 residues. Germline lookup yields CDR1 SGHTS and CDR2 YDEGEE. V shed 7 bases and J shed 4 bases, with 8 bases lying between them. Full variable domain (missing parts from reference TRBV5-8 and TRBJ1-2): EAGVTQSPTHLIKTRGQQATLRCSPISGHTSVYWYQQALGLGLQFLLWYDEGEERNRGNFPPRFSGRQFPNYSSELNVNALELEDSALYLCASARRYGYTFGSGTRLTVV.

The chain uses TRBV7-8 and TRBJ2-5; D may be TRBD2 (5 bases). From germline, CDR1 is SGHVS and CDR2 FQNEAQ. With 3 bases removed from V and 1 base from J, the gap between germline ends came to 6 bases. The CDR3 has 13 residues. The CDR3 region is CASSFSVQETQYF. CDR3 in DNA: TGTGCCAGCAGCTTTAGCGTCCAAGAGACCCAGTACTTC. Full variable domain (missing parts from reference TRBV7-8 and TRBJ2-5): GAGVSQSPRYKVAKRGQDVALRCDPISGHVSLFWYQQALGQGPEFLTYFQNEAQLDKSGLPSDRFFAERPEGSVSTLKIQRTQQEDSAVYLCASSFSVQETQYFGPGTRLLVL.

The chain has TRBV10-2 and TRBJ2-1; 7 nucleotides match TRBD2. Per germline, CDR1 WSHSY and CDR2 SAAADI. The CDR3 sequence is 15 residues long. After removal of 0 bases from V and 6 bases from J, the junction contained 5 bases not matched to a gene. This chain's CDR3 is CASSESAGVGNEQFF. CDR3 DNA: TGCGCCAGCAGTGAGTCGGCGGGAGTAGGCAATGAGCAGTTCTTC.

V is TRBV27 and J is TRBJ1-6; 8 bases line up with TRBD1. CDR3 length equals 14 residues. Germline CDR1 and CDR2: MNHEY and SMNVEV (reference sequence). With V trimmed by 6 bases and J by 9 bases, 7 bases remained unmatched. The CDR3 reads CASRDRASGSPLHF. The CDR3, as DNA: TGTGCCAGCAGGGACAGGGCCAGTGGTTCACCCCTCCACTTT.

This clone was found once. This rearrangement joins TRBV5-1 to TRBJ2-5; TRBD1 is a possible D gene (5 bases). CDR1 and CDR2 (germline): SGHRS, YFSETQ. The CDR3 totals 14 residues. Between the trimmed V and J ends, which lost 4 bases and 5 bases, there was a span of 15 bases. The CDR3 sequence: CASSPAGSEETQYF. The CDR3 DNA is TGCGCCAGCAGCCCCGCAGGGTCCGAGGAGACCCAGTACTTC.

The J gene is TRBJ1-2, the V gene TRBV30; TRBD1 might be the D (5 bases). Germline lookup yields CDR1 GTSNPN and CDR2 SVGIG (reference sequence). CDR3 length: 16 residues. V lost 0 bases and J 4 bases, leaving 18 bases between the germline ends. The CDR3 sequence: CAWSVRSGLGGYGYTF. In DNA form, the CDR3 reads TGTGCCTGGAGTGTACGTTCCGGGTTGGGGGGCTATGGCTACACCTTC.

The chain links TRBV28 to TRBJ1-2; D is undetermined. CDR3 length equals 14 residues. Germline V gene lookup returns CDR1 MDHEN and CDR2 SYDVKM. Trimming took off 2 bases at V and 4 bases at J, with 11 bases between the two ends. CDR3 residues: CASSLREGSYGYTF. As DNA, the CDR3 is TGTGCCAGCAGTTTACGGGAGGGATCCTATGGCTACACCTTC.

This clone came up once. The chain uses TRBV6-6 and TRBJ2-7, with D possibly TRBD2 on 7 matching bases. The ends were cut back, 7 bases at V and 1 base at J, with 17 bases in the middle. Germline V gene lookup returns CDR1 MNHNY and CDR2 SVGAGI (reference sequence). The CDR3 runs 15 residues. This CDR3 reads CASNSGGRLSYEQYV. DNA of the CDR3: TGTGCCAGCAATTCCGGGGGGCGCTTGTCCTACGAGCAGTACGTC.

J is TRBJ1-2 and V is TRBV6-5; 10 positions agree with TRBD1. Trimming at V came to 6 bases and at J to 8 bases, leaving 6 bases not matched to a gene. This CDR3 is built from 13 residues. In germline, CDR1 is MNHEY, CDR2 SVGAGI. This CDR3 is CASRFGTGAGYTF. The CDR3 coding sequence is TGTGCCAGCAGGTTCGGGACAGGGGCCGGCTACACCTTC.

The chain carries TRBV27 and TRBJ2-2; 13 nucleotides align to TRBD2. The trim removed 6 bases at V and 6 bases at J, leaving 7 bases unmatched. The CDR3 has 16 amino acids. Looked up from germline, CDR1 is MNHEY and CDR2 is SMNVEV (reference sequence). In DNA, the CDR3 is TGTGCCAGCAGCGGGTTTGGACTAGCGGGGGCCGGGGAGCTGTTTTTT. Encoded protein: CASSGFGLAGAGELFF.

The rearrangement links TRBV4-3 to TRBJ2-6; a possible D gene is TRBD2 (5 bases). CDR1 and CDR2 (germline): LGHNA, YSLEER. The CDR3 loop spans 19 amino acids. Trimming removed 0 bases from V and 3 bases from J, with 18 bases in between. The CDR3 here is CASSQDQPGSDFGANVLTF. The CDR3 nucleotides are TGCGCCAGCAGCCAAGATCAGCCGGGGTCAGACTTTGGGGCCAACGTCCTGACTTTC.

The chain uses TRBV7-9 and TRBJ1-4; D is possibly TRBD1 (5 bases). CDR1 and CDR2 (germline): SEHNR, FQNEAQ (reference sequence). V was clipped by 5 bases and J by 8 bases, with 18 bases between them. The CDR3 is 15 residues long. The CDR3 reads CASSDGAGLEEKLFF. Here the CDR3 DNA reads TGTGCCAGCAGCGATGGGGCAGGGTTGGAGGAAAAACTGTTTTTT. Supplemented by reference TRBV7-9 and TRBJ1-4, the full variable domain reads DTGVSQNPRHKITKRGQNVTFRCDPISEHNRLYWYRQTLGQGPEFLTYFQNEAQLEKSRLLSDRFSAERPKGSFSTLEIQRTEQGDSAMYLCASSDGAGLEEKLFFGSGTQLSVL.

V and J are TRBV10-1 and TRBJ2-6; 8 nucleotides agree with TRBD1. The V gene end was trimmed by 3 bases and the J gene end by 4 bases; junction bases not matched to a gene: 2. CDR1 is WNHNN, CDR2 SYGVQD, per germline (reference sequence). This CDR3 comprises 15 residues. The CDR3 is CASSDQGAGANVLTF. The CDR3 nucleotides read TGCGCCAGCAGTGACCAGGGGGCCGGGGCCAACGTCCTGACTTTC.

V is TRBV18 and J is TRBJ1-1; TRBD1 is a possible D gene (5 bases). Germline V gene lookup returns CDR1 KGHSH and CDR2 LQKENI. This CDR3 contains 13 residues. V gave up 5 bases and J gave up 3 bases, with 10 bases separating them. The CDR3 coding sequence is TGTGCCAGCTCAATGACAGAGGACACTGAAGCTTTCTTT. This sequence encodes CASSMTEDTEAFF.

This clone was counted only a few times. The V call is TRBV7-2, the J call TRBJ1-3, with 8 positions matching TRBD1. In germline, CDR1 is SGHTA, CDR2 FQGNSA. This CDR3 is 16 amino acids long. J was trimmed by 4 bases and V by 5 bases; bases with no gene match: 10. CDR3 bases: TGTGCCAGCAGCCCCACAGGGGGATCGAGGGGAAACACCATATATTTT. Amino acid sequence: CASSPTGGSRGNTIYF.

The V call is TRBV15, the J call TRBJ2-3, with 9 bases lining up with TRBD1. The J segment lost 0 bases and the V segment lost 3 bases, leaving 1 base of the junction unmatched. Germline V gene data show CDR1 as LNHNV and CDR2 as YYDKDF (reference sequence). The CDR3 totals 15 residues. The DNA of the CDR3 is TGTGCCACCAGCAGTGGACAGGGGAGCACAGATACGCAGTATTTT. Translated: CATSSGQGSTDTQYF.

The chain has TRBV30 and TRBJ2-1; 8 positions match TRBD2. Germline CDR1 is GTSNPN and CDR2 is SVGIG (reference sequence). V gave up 4 bases and J gave up 10 bases; unmatched junction bases: 3. The CDR3 is 11 amino acids. CDR3 in DNA: TGTGCCTGGACCCGGGGGGGGGAGCAGTTCTTC. This sequence encodes CAWTRGGEQFF.

The CDR3 sequence: CSVGGLGDSYYNEQFF. As DNA, the CDR3 is TGCAGCGTTGGCGGGCTGGGGGACAGCTACTACAATGAGCAGTTCTTC. V is TRBV29-1 and J is TRBJ2-1; 7 bases map to TRBD1. Germline V gene data show CDR1 as SQVTM and CDR2 as ANQGSEA. The CDR3 consists of 16 residues. V was pared by 4 bases and J by 3 bases, with 12 bases of the junction left unmatched.

The chain links TRBV6-6 to TRBJ1-1, with D perhaps TRBD1 (6 bases). The CDR3 covers 13 residues. V lost 7 bases and J 8 bases, leaving 17 bases between the germline ends. Germline V gene lookup returns CDR1 MNHNY and CDR2 SVGAGI (reference sequence). As DNA, the CDR3 is TGTGCCAGCAACCAAGGGGGATATAAAGAAGCTTTCTTT. It specifies CASNQGGYKEAFF.

V and J are TRBV6-5 and TRBJ2-7; 10 nucleotides match TRBD1. CDR1 is MNHEY, CDR2 SVGAGI, per germline. The CDR3 sequence is 15 residues long. The V and J ends lost 7 bases and 5 bases, in that order; junction bases with no gene match: 11. The CDR3 protein is CASKHPRQGADEQYF. CDR3 coding DNA: TGTGCCAGCAAACACCCGAGACAGGGGGCCGACGAGCAGTACTTC.